This TCR beta chain was sequenced during a study of T cell responses to AZD1222 COVID-19 vaccine. At the level of the study: Pooled samples include second doses given at about 4 or 12 weeks. Study-wide results and limits: Clonal diversity may have been underestimated, and the donors were mostly white British, with more females than males. Compared with day 0, the breadth and depth of the Spike-specific TCR repertoire rose significantly after two doses of AZD1222. Of the AZD1222 recipients, only five to seven were seropositive at baseline.

Assay: immunoSEQ multiplex PCR; the TCRdb copy retains only in-frame clones and omits some. The sample has roughly 130,000 clones, 70% to 90% seen once. Note on this clone: Its antigen is undetermined.

The CDR3 loop spans 14 amino acids. V was trimmed by 0 bases and J by 2 bases, leaving 7 bases between them. Germline V gene sequence: CDR1 MNHEY, CDR2 SVGAGI. The TCR originated in an adult in good health. The chain joins TRBV6-5 to TRBJ1-2; D unresolved. Sequencing was performed on peripheral blood, taken on day 0 of AZD1222 vaccination. CDR3 residues: CASSYSPGNYGYTF. CDR3 bases: TGTGCCAGCAGTTACTCACCGGGAAACTATGGCTACACCTTC.